These 14 T cell receptor beta chains originate from one sample sequenced in a study of cytomegalovirus exposure and HLA in healthy donors. The PCR was carried out with 60 Vbeta primers and 13 Jbeta primers. Here immunoSEQ multiplex PCR was the method, and the copy in TCRdb shows in-frame clones only, minus some. This repertoire shows roughly 200,000 clones, 70% to 90% found once; its top ten account for approximately 2.1%. The sequenced sample consisted of PBMCs. These receptors were obtained from a woman in her fifties or sixties in good health and CMV-seronegative.

Worth noting for this clone: Other DNA sequences in this sample translate to the same CDR3. This sequence joins TRBV28 and TRBJ1-5; the match to TRBD1 covers 7 bases. CDR1 and CDR2 (germline): MDHEN, SYDVKM. V gave up 4 bases and J gave up 2 bases; unmatched junction bases: 2. The CDR3 loop spans 14 amino acids. In DNA form, the CDR3 reads TGTGCCAGCAGTTACAGGGGTGGCAATCAGCCCCAGCATTTT. It translates to CASSYRGGNQPQHF.

The chain recombines TRBV9 with TRBJ2-7; 12 bases line up with TRBD2. Germline loops: CDR1 SGDLS, CDR2 YYNGEE. Trimming cost V 0 bases and J 5 bases; bases outside gene matches: 3. The CDR3 is made up of 15 amino acids. CDR3 bases: TGTGCCAGCAGCGTAGCTAGCGGGAGGGCCAACGAGCAGTACTTC. Its protein is CASSVASGRANEQYF.

This rearrangement joins TRBV6-6 to TRBJ2-1, with D maybe TRBD2 (5 bases). Germline assignment: CDR1 MNHNY and CDR2 SVGAGI (reference sequence). V gave up 6 bases and J gave up 4 bases, with 10 bases separating them. The CDR3 sequence is 13 residues long. The chain's CDR3 is CASRPDYYNEQFF. CDR3 sequence (DNA): TGTGCCAGCAGACCCGACTATTACAATGAGCAGTTCTTC.

The chain links TRBV6-1 to TRBJ2-3; 10 bases align to TRBD2. V lost 4 bases to trimming and J lost 5 bases; unmatched junction nucleotides: 9. Germline-derived CDR1 and CDR2 are MNHNS and SASEGT. This CDR3 is 16 amino acids long. The CDR3 protein is CASSGGLAEFRDTQYF. The CDR3 region has the DNA TGTGCCAGCAGTGGCGGACTAGCGGAGTTTAGAGATACGCAGTATTTT.

V is TRBV30 and J is TRBJ2-7; the D gene is possibly TRBD2 (6 bases). Deletions cut 0 bases from V and 3 bases from J, with 12 bases between. Germline V lookup: CDR1 GTSNPN, CDR2 SVGIG (reference sequence). The CDR3 is 14 amino acids. The CDR3 nucleotides are TGTGCCTGGAGTGTAAGGGGACTTTTCTACGAGCAGTACTTC. This encodes CAWSVRGLFYEQYF.

This clone has only a few counts. This chain links TRBV28 with TRBJ2-3, with 11 bases lining up with TRBD1. This CDR3 spans 16 amino acids. Germline CDR1 and CDR2: MDHEN and SYDVKM. J lost 4 bases, V lost 5 bases, and 8 bases had no gene match. CDR3 nucleotide sequence: TGTGCCAGCAGTGCCCGGGGACAGGGGGACGCAGATACGCAGTATTTT. Its translation: CASSARGQGDADTQYF.

This chain joins TRBV7-9 and TRBJ1-3; D ambiguous. The CDR3 is made up of 14 amino acids. Trimming shortened V by 5 bases and J by 0 bases, and 8 bases separated the two germline ends. Per the germline V gene, CDR1 is SEHNR and CDR2 is FQNEAQ (reference sequence). CDR3 bases: TGTGCCAGCAGCCCAGGAATCTCTGGAAACACCATATATTTT. Translating gives CASSPGISGNTIYF.

In this sample, this clone turned up once. This rearrangement joins TRBV28 to TRBJ1-5; 9 nucleotides line up with TRBD1. Trimming removed 6 bases from V and 7 bases from J; junction bases left unmatched: 10. The germline CDR1 and CDR2 sequences are MDHEN and SYDVKM. This CDR3 has 15 amino acids. The chain's CDR3 is CASRPATGGEQPQHF. CDR3 sequence (DNA): TGTGCCAGCAGACCGGCTACAGGGGGCGAACAGCCCCAGCATTTT.

The V call is TRBV6-5, the J call TRBJ1-4; 9 bases line up with TRBD1. The V and J ends lost 5 bases and 8 bases, in that order; junction bases with no gene match: 9. The V gene's germline CDR1 is MNHEY and CDR2 SVGAGI. The CDR3 runs 15 residues. The CDR3 here is CASSPDRGGMEKLFF. The CDR3 region has the DNA TGTGCCAGCAGTCCTGACAGGGGGGGGATGGAAAAACTGTTTTTT.

V gene TRBV18 combines with J gene TRBJ2-7; 8 bases are a match to TRBD2. The CDR3 length is 15 residues. CDR1 is KGHSH, CDR2 LQKENI, per germline. The V segment lost 2 bases and the J segment 3 bases; nucleotides outside the gene matches: 6. The CDR3, as DNA: TGTGCCAGCTCACCAGCTGGGACTAGAGACTACGAGCAGTACTTC. Its translation: CASSPAGTRDYEQYF.

This chain joins TRBV7-7 and TRBJ2-5, with D hard to call. Trimming shortened V by 1 base and J by 1 base, and 4 bases separated the two germline ends. The length of the CDR3 is 13 residues. Germline CDR1 is SSHAT and CDR2 is FNYEAQ (reference sequence). The CDR3 DNA reads as TGTGCCAGCAGCTTAGTCGGCCAAGAGACCCAGTACTTC. It encodes CASSLVGQETQYF. Supplemented by reference TRBV7-7 and TRBJ2-5, the full variable domain reads GAGVSQSPRYKVTKRGQDVTLRCDPISSHATLYWYQQALGQGPEFLTYFNYEAQPDKSGLPSDRFSAERPEGSISTLTIQRTEQRDSAMYRCASSLVGQETQYFGPGTRLLVL.

The rearrangement joins TRBV6-6 to TRBJ2-1, with a possible D match to TRBD2 (6 bases). V lost 6 bases to trimming and J lost 9 bases, with 18 bases between them. Germline-derived CDR1 and CDR2 are MNHNY and SVGAGI (reference sequence). The CDR3 loop spans 14 amino acids. CDR3 residues: CASRGEVGVGEQFF. CDR3 DNA: TGTGCCAGCAGGGGGGAGGTCGGAGTTGGTGAGCAGTTCTTC.

This clone was seen only a few times. The chain has TRBV6-4 and TRBJ2-3; 7 nucleotides match TRBD2. Germline-derived CDR1 and CDR2 are MRHNA and SNTAGT. Trimming took 3 bases from V and 0 from J; bases not matched to a gene: 6. This CDR3 contains 16 residues. The CDR3 reads CASSDGSGFSTDTQYF. The CDR3 nucleotides are TGTGCCAGCAGTGATGGTAGCGGGTTTAGCACAGATACGCAGTATTTT.

The chain couples TRBV13 to TRBJ2-5, with TRBD1 identical over 7 bases. V lost 5 bases, J lost 2 bases, and 8 bases stayed unmatched. The CDR3 sequence is 15 residues long. In germline, CDR1 is PRHDT, CDR2 FYEKMQ (reference sequence). CDR3 in DNA: TGTGCCAGCAGCCCCAACCCGACAGGGCAAGAGACCCAGTACTTC. It encodes CASSPNPTGQETQYF. Filled out from reference TRBV13 and TRBJ2-5, the complete variable domain reads AAGVIQSPRHLIKEKRETATLKCYPIPRHDTVYWYQQGPGQDPQFLISFYEKMQSDKGSIPDRFSAQQFSDYHSELNMSSLELGDSALYFCASSPNPTGQETQYFGPGTRLLVL.